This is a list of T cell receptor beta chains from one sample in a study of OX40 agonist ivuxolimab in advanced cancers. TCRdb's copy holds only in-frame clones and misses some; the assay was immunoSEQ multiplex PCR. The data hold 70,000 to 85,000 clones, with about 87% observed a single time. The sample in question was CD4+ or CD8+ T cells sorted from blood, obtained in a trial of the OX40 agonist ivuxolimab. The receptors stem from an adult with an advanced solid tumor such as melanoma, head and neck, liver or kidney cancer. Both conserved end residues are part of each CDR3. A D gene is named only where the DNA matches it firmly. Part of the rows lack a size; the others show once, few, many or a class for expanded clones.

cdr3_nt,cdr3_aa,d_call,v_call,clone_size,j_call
TGTGCCAGCAGCTTTCCAGGGTCGGTTAAGGACACCGGGGAGCTGTTTTTT,CASSFPGSVKDTGELFF,-,TRBV5-6,-,TRBJ2-2
TGTGCCAGCAGTGAAGACTGGCGTCGAGGCTACACCTTC,CASSEDWRRGYTF,-,TRBV6-1,-,TRBJ1-2
TGCGCCAGCAGCCAAAGAGAAGGGGCTTCCACAGATACGCAGTATTTT,CASSQREGASTDTQYF,-,TRBV4-3,-,TRBJ2-3
TGTGCCAGCTCACCAGAGGGGCTTAGGGGAGCTTTCTTT,CASSPEGLRGAFF,-,TRBV18,-,TRBJ1-1
TGCGCCAGCAGGCCGACTAGCGGGGGGAGCACAGATACGCAGTATTTT,CASRPTSGGSTDTQYF,TRBD2,TRBV5-1,-,TRBJ2-3
TGTGCCGGGAGGACGCCGGGGACGCCCTACGAGCAGTACTTC,CAGRTPGTPYEQYF,-,TRBV30,-,TRBJ2-7
TGTGCCTGGAGTGTACACCAGGGCAGCAAAAACTACGAGCAGTACTTC,CAWSVHQGSKNYEQYF,-,TRBV30,-,TRBJ2-7
TGTGCCAGCAGTTTACCTAAAACAGGGTTTAAGAACGAGCAGTACTTC,CASSLPKTGFKNEQYF,-,TRBV28,-,TRBJ2-7
TGTGCCAGCTCCACACAGGGGACAGATACGCAGTATTTT,CASSTQGTDTQYF,TRBD1,TRBV18,-,TRBJ2-3
TGTGCCAGCAGCCCTGGGGGGGATCCTGGCTACACCTTC,CASSPGGDPGYTF,-,TRBV7-8,-,TRBJ1-2
TGTGCCAGCAGCGCCTGGGGACAGGGGAGCTCTGGGGCCAACGTCCTGACTTTC,CASSAWGQGSSGANVLTF,TRBD1,TRBV5-4,-,TRBJ2-6
TGTGCCAGCACCGCCAGGGACAGGAAATCCTACGAGCAGTACTTC,CASTARDRKSYEQYF,TRBD1,TRBV5-5,-,TRBJ2-7
TGCAGCGTTGAAGAGACCAGGGACAGGGGACCTGGCTACACCTTC,CSVEETRDRGPGYTF,TRBD1,TRBV29-1,once,TRBJ1-2
TGTGCCAGCAGCCCTACAGGGTCGGAGACCCAGTACTTC,CASSPTGSETQYF,-,TRBV7-2,-,TRBJ2-5
TGTGCCAGCAGGGCAGGGGTGGATACGCAGTATTTT,CASRAGVDTQYF,-,TRBV11-3,-,TRBJ2-3
TGTGCCAGCAGCCCTTGGACAGGGAGCTATGGCTACACCTTC,CASSPWTGSYGYTF,TRBD1,TRBV7-2,-,TRBJ1-2
TGTGCCAGCAGCGTAAGGCGGGACCAAGCCTCCTACGAGCAGTACTTC,CASSVRRDQASYEQYF,-,TRBV9,-,TRBJ2-7
TGTGCTAGCTTCGAACGCCCCTACGAGCAGTACTTC,CASFERPYEQYF,-,TRBV12-5,-,TRBJ2-7
TGTGCCAGCAGCTTAGTATCCTACGAGCAGTACTTC,CASSLVSYEQYF,-,TRBV11-3,-,TRBJ2-7
TGTGCCAGCAGCCTGCATAGGACAGGGCGCTATGGCTACACCTTC,CASSLHRTGRYGYTF,TRBD1,TRBV11-2,-,TRBJ1-2
TGTGCCAGCAGCTTAGGGGGACTAGCGGGGCCCGCAGGGACGCAGTATTTT,CASSLGGLAGPAGTQYF,TRBD2,TRBV11-3,-,TRBJ2-3
TGTGCCAGCAGCCAAGATCTTAGCGGGGAGCTGTTTTTT,CASSQDLSGELFF,-,TRBV14,-,TRBJ2-2
TGTGCCAGCAGCCTCGACTCTCCCTCCTACAATGAGCAGTTCTTC,CASSLDSPSYNEQFF,-,TRBV7-2,once,TRBJ2-1
TGTGCCATCAGTGAACAGACAGGGGTCTACAATCAGCCCCAGCATTTT,CAISEQTGVYNQPQHF,TRBD1,TRBV10-3,-,TRBJ1-5
TGTGCCAGCAGCCGCGGACAGCAGAACACTGAAGCTTTCTTT,CASSRGQQNTEAFF,-,TRBV11-2,-,TRBJ1-1